These T cell receptor beta chains were read from a single sample in a study of T cells in Graves' hyperthyroidism and ophthalmopathy. From the multiplex PCR reads, TCRdb called clonotypes with MiXCR, one entry per CDR3 protein. The table records almost 350,000 distinct CDR3 sequences, about a sixth of them present only once. What was sequenced was blood. The receptors stem from a woman aged 40 to 50 with Graves' ophthalmopathy. Both conserved end residues are part of each CDR3. The D gene is left open where the match is weak. Size tells how often a clone was seen (once, few, many) or the class of an expanded clone, and some rows leave it out.

cdr3_nt	cdr3_aa	j_call	d_call	v_call	clone_size
TGTGCCACCCAAGTTTCTGCTTCTACCTACGAGCAGTACTTC	CATQVSASTYEQYF	TRBJ2-7	.	TRBV15	many
TGTGCCAGCAGTTCCTTTAAGACAGGGTACCAAGAGACCCAGTACTTC	CASSSFKTGYQETQYF	TRBJ2-5	TRBD1	TRBV12-3/TRBV12-4	many
TGTGCCAGCTCATCCGGGACACCCAAAGTCACTGAAGCTTTCTTT	CASSSGTPKVTEAFF	TRBJ1-1	.	TRBV6-1	.
TGTGCCAGCAGCTTAGTGGCGAACACTGAAGCTTTCTTT	CASSLVANTEAFF	TRBJ1-1	.	TRBV7-2	many
TGCGCCAGCAGCCAAAGGCAGTTGGTCGGGGAGCTGTTTTTT	CASSQRQLVGELFF	TRBJ2-2	.	TRBV4-3	few
TGTGCCACCAGCAGCCCGAGGGCTACCGATTACTCTGGAAACACCATATATTTT	CATSSPRATDYSGNTIYF	TRBJ1-3	.	TRBV15	once
TGTGCCAGCATCTACCAAGGGGGACATGAAGCTTTCTTT	CASIYQGGHEAFF	TRBJ1-1	.	TRBV6-2/TRBV6-3	many
TGTGCCAGCAGTTTTCTGTCGAGGGGCCCCACTGAAGCTTTCTTT	CASSFLSRGPTEAFF	TRBJ1-1	.	TRBV28	many
TGTGCCAGCAGTGATACCACGGGATCCTACGAGCAGTACTTC	CASSDTTGSYEQYF	TRBJ2-7	.	TRBV28	many
TGTGCCAGCAGTTACAGGGCAGAACACAGCGACGAGCAGTACTTC	CASSYRAEHSDEQYF	TRBJ2-7	.	TRBV6-5	many
TGTGCCACCGGACCAGCGGGAGGGTACACCGGGGAGCTGTTTTTT	CATGPAGGYTGELFF	TRBJ2-2	TRBD2	TRBV2	many
TGTGCCAGCAGTGTCGTTGGACTTACCTACGAGCAGTACTTC	CASSVVGLTYEQYF	TRBJ2-7	.	TRBV6-1	many
TGTGCCAGCAGTTTATCCACCGACAGGGCCTATGGCTACACCTTC	CASSLSTDRAYGYTF	TRBJ1-2	TRBD1	TRBV27	many
TGCGCCAGCAGACCCGGGCCGTGGACTGAAGCTTTCTTT	CASRPGPWTEAFF	TRBJ1-1	.	TRBV5-1	many
TGTGCCAGCACAACAATACCCTCAGGGGGGAACTATGGCTACACCTTC	CASTTIPSGGNYGYTF	TRBJ1-2	TRBD1	TRBV28	.
TGTGCCAGCGCCGAGGGAGCGGACACCGGGGAGCTGTTTTTT	CASAEGADTGELFF	TRBJ2-2	.	TRBV27	few
TGTGCCAGCAGTTCCGTGGGAGACTACGAGCAGTACTTC	CASSSVGDYEQYF	TRBJ2-7	.	TRBV28	few
TGTGCCAGCAGCTTGGGCGGGATAAGGCAGTACTTC	CASSLGGIRQYF	TRBJ2-7	.	TRBV13	many
TGTGCCAGCAGCTCCTACTCTGGGGCCAACGTCCTGACTTTC	CASSSYSGANVLTF	TRBJ2-6	.	TRBV11-2	many
TGTGCCATCAGTTTATCCGCCGGGACAAATCCCTACGAGCAGTACTTC	CAISLSAGTNPYEQYF	TRBJ2-7	.	TRBV28	.
TGTGCCATCAGTGAGTCGTTGAACACTGAAGCTTTCTTT	CAISESLNTEAFF	TRBJ1-1	.	TRBV10-3	many
TGTGCCAGCAGCGCCCTACAGGGTGAGAACGGGGAGCTGTTTTTT	CASSALQGENGELFF	TRBJ2-2	.	TRBV9	many